This T cell receptor (beta chain) stems from a study of shared T cell receptors in the human thymus. The repertoire was sequenced with immunoSEQ multiplex PCR; TCRdb's copy has only in-frame clones and lacks some. Of hundreds of thousands of clones listed, 87% were seen once; the top ten hold about 0.0094%. The CDR3 has 17 amino acids. V was clipped by 0 bases and J by 5 bases, with 22 bases between them. The germline V gene encodes CDR1 GTSNPN and CDR2 SVGIG (reference sequence). The data also belong to a second study, concerning human thymus T cells. That paper states: Thymic and blood repertoires appeared to display a bias in their usage of V and J genes.

Specimen: thymocytes. The chain has TRBV30 and TRBJ2-5, with a tentative D call TRBD1 (6 bases). The clonotype originates from a boy under two years old with a congenital heart defect. DNA of the CDR3: TGTGCCTGGAGTGTAAATTCCCAAAAGGGGGTAGGGGAGACCCAGTACTTC. It is translated as CAWSVNSQKGVGETQYF.